This record covers a single TCR beta chain. The source of the sample is a study of CD8 T cells in Susac syndrome. The CDR3 length is 11 residues. Per germline, CDR1 SGHDN and CDR2 FVKESK. The V and J ends lost 10 bases and 7 bases respectively, with 13 bases between them. TEMRA cells were FACS-enriched, while CD8+ and CD4+ T cells were negatively isolated. Reverse transcription used roughly 0.5 to 1 ug RNA and random hexamers. The CDR3 of TCR beta was amplified by immunoSEQ multiplex PCR across 54 Vbeta and 13 Jbeta. TCRdb redid the calling of the immunoSEQ multiplex PCR reads with MiXCR, one entry per CDR3 protein. The table lists about 120,000 distinct CDR3 sequences, just under 95% of them singletons.

This chain joins TRBV14 and TRBJ1-1; D possibly corresponds to TRBD1 (5 bases). The sample was CD8+ T cells from PBMCs. This clonotype originated in a human donor with Susac syndrome. The CDR3 coding sequence is TGTGCCACTGTATCGGGACTTGAAGCTTTCTTT. Its protein is CATVSGLEAFF.